The following is a T cell receptor (beta chain) sequence with its context. The antigen is undetermined. Other DNA sequences from this sample encode an identical CDR3 as well. Per the authors' pipeline: From ImmunoSEQ came sequences covering only the junction and carrying no quality scores, so filtering differed. TCRdb keeps only in-frame clones here, not all; method: immunoSEQ multiplex PCR. V and J calls and clone size come straight from that table; D and trimming were deduced from the DNA. In the table there are approximately 2,300,000 clones, roughly 90% of which are singletons. The sample is drawn from a study of shared clonotypes between healthy human individuals. Whole-study context: Donors had three CD4 naive, three CD4 memory, two CD8 naive and one CD8 memory plate apiece.

V lost 1 base to trimming and J lost 7 bases; unmatched junction nucleotides: 1. This CDR3 is 13 amino acids long. CDR1 and CDR2 (germline): MNHEY, SMNVEV (reference sequence). Points from the study as a whole: The four-donor shared clonotypes exceeded non-shared clonotypes in generation probability, with non-shared ones scoring lower. Estimated richness values were generally larger in naive subsets than in memory subsets.

The chain recombines TRBV27 with TRBJ2-1; TRBD2 agrees at 7 bases. What was sequenced was naive CD4+ T cells from PBMCs. Stated subset: CD45RA+ positively selected. The sequence came from a man younger than 35 in good health. Some clones in this sample may be carry-over from other donors' samples. The CDR3 is CASSLWGGNEQFF. Here the CDR3 DNA reads TGTGCCAGCAGTTTATGGGGGGGGAATGAGCAGTTCTTC.